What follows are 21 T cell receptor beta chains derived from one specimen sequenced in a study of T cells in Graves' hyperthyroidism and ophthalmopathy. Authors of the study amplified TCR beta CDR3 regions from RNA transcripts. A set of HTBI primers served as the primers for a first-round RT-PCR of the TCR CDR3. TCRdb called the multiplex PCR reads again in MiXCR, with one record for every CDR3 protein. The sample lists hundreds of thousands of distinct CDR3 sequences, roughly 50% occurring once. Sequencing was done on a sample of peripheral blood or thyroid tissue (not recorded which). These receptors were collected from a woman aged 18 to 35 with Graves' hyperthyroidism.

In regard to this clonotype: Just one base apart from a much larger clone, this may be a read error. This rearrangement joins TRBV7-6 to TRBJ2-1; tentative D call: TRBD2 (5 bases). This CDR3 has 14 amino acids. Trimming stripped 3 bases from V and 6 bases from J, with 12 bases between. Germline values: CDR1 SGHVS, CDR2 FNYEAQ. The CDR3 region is CASSFRWETNEQFF. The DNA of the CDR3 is TGTGCCAGCAGCTTTCGGTGGGAGACCAATGAGCAGTTCTTC.

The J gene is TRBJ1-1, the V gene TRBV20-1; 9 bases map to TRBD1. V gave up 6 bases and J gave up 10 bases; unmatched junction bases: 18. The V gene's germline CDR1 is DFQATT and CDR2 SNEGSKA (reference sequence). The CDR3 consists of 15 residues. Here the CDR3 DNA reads TGCAGTGCCGATCCCGGGACAGGGACCTCATACAGAGCTTTCTTT. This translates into CSADPGTGTSYRAFF.

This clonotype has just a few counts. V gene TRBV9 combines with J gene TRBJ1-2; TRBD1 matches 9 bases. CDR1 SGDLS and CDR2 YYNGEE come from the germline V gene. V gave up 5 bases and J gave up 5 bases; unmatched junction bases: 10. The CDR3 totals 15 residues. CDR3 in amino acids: CASRGRQGGRYGYTF. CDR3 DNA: TGTGCCAGCAGAGGACGACAGGGGGGACGTTATGGCTACACCTTC. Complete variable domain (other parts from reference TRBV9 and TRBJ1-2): DSGVTQTPKHLITATGQRVTLRCSPRSGDLSVYWYQQSLDQGLQFLIQYYNGEERAKGNILERFSAQQFPDLHSELNLSSLELGDSALYFCASRGRQGGRYGYTFGSGTRLTVV.

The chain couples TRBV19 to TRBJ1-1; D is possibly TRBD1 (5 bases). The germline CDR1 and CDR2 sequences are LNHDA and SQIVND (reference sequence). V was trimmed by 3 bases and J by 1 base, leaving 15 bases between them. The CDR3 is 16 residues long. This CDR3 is CASSIPSVGTNTEAFF. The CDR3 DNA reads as TGTGCCAGTAGTATCCCCTCGGTCGGGACGAACACTGAAGCTTTCTTT.

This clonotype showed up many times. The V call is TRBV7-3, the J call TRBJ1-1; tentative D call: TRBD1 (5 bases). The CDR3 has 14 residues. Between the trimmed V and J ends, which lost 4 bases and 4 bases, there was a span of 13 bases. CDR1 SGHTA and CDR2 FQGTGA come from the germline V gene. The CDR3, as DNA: TGTGCCAGCAGCTCAGAGGGACGGGGCACTGAAGCTTTCTTT. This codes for CASSSEGRGTEAFF.

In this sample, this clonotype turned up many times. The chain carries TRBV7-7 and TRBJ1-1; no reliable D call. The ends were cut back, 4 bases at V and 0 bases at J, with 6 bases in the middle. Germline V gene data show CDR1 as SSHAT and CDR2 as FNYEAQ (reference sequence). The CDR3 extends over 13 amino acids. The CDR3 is CASSSSLNTEAFF. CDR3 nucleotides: TGTGCCAGCAGCTCTAGTTTGAACACTGAAGCTTTCTTT.

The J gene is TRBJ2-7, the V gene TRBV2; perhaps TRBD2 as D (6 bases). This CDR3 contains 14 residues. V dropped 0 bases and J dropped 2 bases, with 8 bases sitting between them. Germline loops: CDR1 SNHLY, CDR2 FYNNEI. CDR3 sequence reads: CASSEAGGPYEQYF. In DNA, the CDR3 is TGTGCCAGCAGTGAAGCGGGAGGTCCCTACGAGCAGTACTTC. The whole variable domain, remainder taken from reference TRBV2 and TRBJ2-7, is EPEVTQTPSHQVTQMGQEVILRCVPISNHLYFYWYRQILGQKVEFLVSFYNNEISEKSEIFDDQFSVERPDGSNFTLKIRSTKLEDSAMYFCASSEAGGPYEQYFGPGTRLTVT.

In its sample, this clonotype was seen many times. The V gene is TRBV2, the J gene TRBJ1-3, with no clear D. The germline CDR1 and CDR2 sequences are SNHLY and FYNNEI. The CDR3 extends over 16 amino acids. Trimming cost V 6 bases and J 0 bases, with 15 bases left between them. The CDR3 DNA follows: TGTGCCAGCAGCTTAGAGGGCAGGAGCTCTGGAAACACCATATATTTT. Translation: CASSLEGRSSGNTIYF. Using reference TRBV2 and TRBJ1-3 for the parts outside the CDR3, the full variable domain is EPEVTQTPSHQVTQMGQEVILRCVPISNHLYFYWYRQILGQKVEFLVSFYNNEISEKSEIFDDQFSVERPDGSNFTLKIRSTKLEDSAMYFCASSLEGRSSGNTIYFGEGSWLTVV.

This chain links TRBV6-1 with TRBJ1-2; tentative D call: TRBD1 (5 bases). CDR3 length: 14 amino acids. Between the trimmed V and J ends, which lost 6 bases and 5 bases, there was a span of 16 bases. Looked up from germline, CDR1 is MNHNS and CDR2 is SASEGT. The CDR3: CASRIVGGIYGYTF. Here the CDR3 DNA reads TGTGCCAGCAGGATCGTGGGGGGGATTTATGGCTACACCTTC.

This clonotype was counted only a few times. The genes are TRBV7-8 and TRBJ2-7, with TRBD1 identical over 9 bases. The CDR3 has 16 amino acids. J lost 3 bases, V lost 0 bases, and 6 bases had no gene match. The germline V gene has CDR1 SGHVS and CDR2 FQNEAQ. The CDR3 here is CASSLALQGALYEQYF. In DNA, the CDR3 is TGTGCCAGCAGCTTAGCCTTACAGGGGGCGCTCTACGAGCAGTACTTC. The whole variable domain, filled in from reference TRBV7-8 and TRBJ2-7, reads GAGVSQSPRYKVAKRGQDVALRCDPISGHVSLFWYQQALGQGPEFLTYFQNEAQLDKSGLPSDRFFAERPEGSVSTLKIQRTQQEDSAVYLCASSLALQGALYEQYFGPGTRLTVT.

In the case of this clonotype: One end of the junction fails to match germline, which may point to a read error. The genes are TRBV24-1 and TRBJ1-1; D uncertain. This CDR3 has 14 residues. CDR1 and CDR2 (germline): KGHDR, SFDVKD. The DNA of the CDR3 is TGTGCCAGCAGTTTAGGGAAGGTGAACACTGAAGCTTTCTTT. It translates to CASSLGKVNTEAFF.

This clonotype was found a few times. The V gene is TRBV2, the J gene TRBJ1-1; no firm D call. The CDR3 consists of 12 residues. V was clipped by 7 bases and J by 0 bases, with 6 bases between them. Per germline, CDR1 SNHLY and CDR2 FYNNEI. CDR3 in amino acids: CASMIMNTEAFF. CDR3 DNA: TGTGCCAGCATGATCATGAACACTGAAGCTTTCTTT.

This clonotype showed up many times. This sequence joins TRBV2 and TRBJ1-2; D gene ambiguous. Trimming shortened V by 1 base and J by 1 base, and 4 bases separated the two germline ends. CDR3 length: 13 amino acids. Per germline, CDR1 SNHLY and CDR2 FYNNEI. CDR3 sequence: CASSEGSNYGYTF. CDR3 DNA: TGTGCCAGCAGTGAAGGCAGTAACTATGGCTACACCTTC.

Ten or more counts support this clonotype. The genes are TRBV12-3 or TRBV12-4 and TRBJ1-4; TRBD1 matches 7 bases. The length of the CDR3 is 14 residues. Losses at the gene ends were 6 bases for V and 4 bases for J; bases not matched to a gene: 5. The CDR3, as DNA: TGTGCCAGCAGCCCGGACAGGAATAATGAAAAACTGTTTTTT. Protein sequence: CASSPDRNNEKLFF.

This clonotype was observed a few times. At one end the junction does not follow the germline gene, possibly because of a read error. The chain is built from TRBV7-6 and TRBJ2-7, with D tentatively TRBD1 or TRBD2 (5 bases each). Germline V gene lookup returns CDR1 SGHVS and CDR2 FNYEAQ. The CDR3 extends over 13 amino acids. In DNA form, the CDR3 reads TGCGCCAGCAGCCCCTGGGACGCTTACGAGCAGTACTTC. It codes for CASSPWDAYEQYF.

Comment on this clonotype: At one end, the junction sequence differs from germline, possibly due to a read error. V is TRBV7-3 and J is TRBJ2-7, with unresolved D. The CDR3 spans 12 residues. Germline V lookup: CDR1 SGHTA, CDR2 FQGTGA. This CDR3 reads CASSSPFGEQYF. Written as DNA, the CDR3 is TGCGCCAGCAGCTCCCCATTCGGCGAGCAGTACTTC. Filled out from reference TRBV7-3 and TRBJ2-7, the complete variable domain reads GAGVSQTPSNKVTEKGKYVELRCDPISGHTALYWYRQSLGQGPEFLIYFQGTGAADDSGLPNDRFFAVRPEGSVSTLKIQRTERGDSAVYLCASSSPFGEQYFGPGTRLTVT.

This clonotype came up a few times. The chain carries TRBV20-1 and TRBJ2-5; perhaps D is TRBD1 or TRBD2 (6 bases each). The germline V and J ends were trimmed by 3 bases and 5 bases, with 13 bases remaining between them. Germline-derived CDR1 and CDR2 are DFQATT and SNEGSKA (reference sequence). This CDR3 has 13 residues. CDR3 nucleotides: TGCAGTGCTAGGACTAGGGGGAGGGAGACCCAGTACTTC. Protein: CSARTRGRETQYF.

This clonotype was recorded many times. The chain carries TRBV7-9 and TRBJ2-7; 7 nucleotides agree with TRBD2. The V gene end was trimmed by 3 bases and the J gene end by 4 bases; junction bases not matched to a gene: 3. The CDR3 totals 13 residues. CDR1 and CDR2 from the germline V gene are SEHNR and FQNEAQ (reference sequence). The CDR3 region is CASSLGDYYEQYF. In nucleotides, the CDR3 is TGTGCCAGCAGCTTGGGGGACTATTACGAGCAGTACTTC.

The CDR3 region is CASSPRSLAEKTQYF. CDR3 sequence (DNA): TGTGCCAGCAGCCCGAGATCACTAGCGGAAAAGACCCAGTACTTC. The chain carries TRBV11-2 and TRBJ2-5; 8 positions match TRBD2. The CDR3 runs 15 residues. Losses at the gene ends were 5 bases for V and 6 bases for J; bases not matched to a gene: 11. CDR1 is SGHAT and CDR2 is FQNNGV in the germline V gene.

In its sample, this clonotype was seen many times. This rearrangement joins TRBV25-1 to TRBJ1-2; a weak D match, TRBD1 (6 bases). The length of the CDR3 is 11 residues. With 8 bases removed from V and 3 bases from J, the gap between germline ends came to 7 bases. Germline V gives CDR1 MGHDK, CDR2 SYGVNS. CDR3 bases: TGTGCCAGCTGGACAGACTATGGCTACACCTTC. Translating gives CASWTDYGYTF.

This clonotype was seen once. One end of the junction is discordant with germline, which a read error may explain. This chain's CDR3 is CASSERSGHGCTF. The DNA for the CDR3 is TGTGCCAGCAGTGAAAGGTCAGGGCATGGCTGCACCTTC. The rearrangement links TRBV6-1 to TRBJ1-2; TRBD1 might be the D (5 bases). Germline V gene sequence: CDR1 MNHNS, CDR2 SASEGT. The CDR3 is 13 amino acids.